This T cell receptor beta chain appears in the sequencing data of a study of T cell changes during pregnancy in multiple sclerosis. The length of the CDR3 is 14 residues. Trimming took 4 bases from V and 4 from J, leaving 14 bases between them. Germline V lookup: CDR1 SGDLS, CDR2 YYNGEE. Method: immunoSEQ multiplex PCR; TCRdb's copy keeps in-frame clones and lacks some. In the table there are tens of thousands of clones, about nine tenths of which are singletons. The receptor comes from a female donor in good health, enrolled as a control in a pregnancy study. Sequencing used peripheral blood, obtained in the third trimester of pregnancy. V and J are TRBV9 and TRBJ1-2, with no clear D. CDR3 DNA sequence: TGTGCCAGCAGCAGAACTTCAGAGGGCTATGGCTACACCTTC. It is translated as CASSRTSEGYGYTF.